Here is one TCR beta chain with its context. This entry belongs to a study of OX40 agonist ivuxolimab in advanced cancers. Turning to the study itself: Ivuxolimab, which patients received intravenously every 2 weeks, was dosed at 0.01 to 10 mg/kg.

The method was immunoSEQ multiplex PCR; TCRdb's version includes in-frame clones alone and lacks a portion of them. There are about 53,000 clones in the sample; approximately 88% occur only once, and about 13% lies in the top ten. This CDR3 spans 16 amino acids. V lost 0 bases, J lost 2 bases, and 14 bases lay in between. CDR1 and CDR2 from the germline V gene are MNHNS and SASEGT. The chain employs TRBV6-1 and TRBJ2-7, with a tentative D call TRBD2 (5 bases). This TCR was sampled from an adult with an advanced solid tumor such as melanoma, head and neck, liver or kidney cancer. This material consisted of CD4+ or CD8+ T cells sorted from blood, taken in a trial of the OX40 agonist ivuxolimab. The CDR3 region has the DNA TGTGCCAGCAGTGAAGCGCTTCGGGGAGCTGCCTACGAGCAGTACTTC. It translates to CASSEALRGAAYEQYF.